This paragraph reports one T cell receptor (beta chain). What it binds is unknown. The data are from a study of T cell responses to AZD1222 COVID-19 vaccine. Study conclusions and caveats: As reported, nearly half of all spike-specific TCRs target variant regions that are unmutated. Baseline serostatus was positive in only six AZD1222 recipients. There were mostly white British donors and more females than males, and clonal diversity was possibly underestimated.

Profiling relied on immunoSEQ multiplex PCR, and the TCRdb table lists in-frame clones only, not all of them. The table records about 93,000 clones, roughly nine tenths of them present only once. Trimming took off 2 bases at V and 13 bases at J, with 17 bases between the two ends. Germline V gene data show CDR1 as SEHNR and CDR2 as FQNEAQ (reference sequence). There are 14 residues in the CDR3. This specimen was peripheral blood, taken 28 days after the second AZD1222 dose. The sequence was obtained from an adult who received the AZD1222 COVID-19 vaccine. The gene calls are TRBV7-9 and TRBJ1-4; perhaps TRBD1 as D (5 bases). The CDR3 DNA reads TGTGCCAGCAGCTTAAACGGGGACGGCGGAAGACTGTTTTTT. Amino acids: CASSLNGDGGRLFF.